This TCR beta chain was captured in a study of CD8+CD57+ T cells in acquired aplastic anemia. Study background: Sorted CD4+ and CD8+ cells gave a mean 3.2 ug DNA, range about 0.19 to 27.4 ug.

About this clonotype: Antigen specificity is unknown.

It was genomic DNA that served as the template for profiling TCR beta VDJ and CDR3. TCRdb called the reads again in MiXCR, with one record for every CDR3 protein. The table includes 150,000 to 200,000 distinct CDR3 sequences, around 66% detected once. The J segment lost 2 bases and the V segment lost 5 bases, leaving 6 bases of the junction unmatched. The germline gives CDR1 SGHTA, CDR2 FQGNSA. The CDR3 is 15 residues long. Points from the study as a whole: The same twenty-nine CD8+ CDR3 sequences occurred in patients and in controls. Patients and controls were not found to differ significantly in CD8+ Simpson's diversity.

The chain carries TRBV7-2 and TRBJ1-2; 9 bases align to TRBD1. Specimen: sorted CD4+, CD8+, or CD8+CD57+ T cells (not recorded which) from PBMCs. The origin of this receptor is a human donor with severe aplastic anemia or a healthy control (not recorded which). This CDR3 reads CASSQGTGMNYGYTF. CDR3 DNA: TGTGCCAGCAGCCAAGGGACAGGGATGAACTATGGCTACACCTTC.